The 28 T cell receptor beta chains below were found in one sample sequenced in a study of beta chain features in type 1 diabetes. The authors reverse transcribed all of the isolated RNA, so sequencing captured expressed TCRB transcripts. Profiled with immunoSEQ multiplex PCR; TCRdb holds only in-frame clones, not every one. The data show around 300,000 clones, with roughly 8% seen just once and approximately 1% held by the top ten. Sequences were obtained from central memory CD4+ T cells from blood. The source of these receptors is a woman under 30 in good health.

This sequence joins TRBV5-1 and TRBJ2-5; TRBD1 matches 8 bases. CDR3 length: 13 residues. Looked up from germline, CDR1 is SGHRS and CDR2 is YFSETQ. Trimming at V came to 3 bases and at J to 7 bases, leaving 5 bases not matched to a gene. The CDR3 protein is CASSSSGTGTQYF. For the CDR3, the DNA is TGCGCCAGCAGCTCCTCCGGGACAGGGACCCAGTACTTC.

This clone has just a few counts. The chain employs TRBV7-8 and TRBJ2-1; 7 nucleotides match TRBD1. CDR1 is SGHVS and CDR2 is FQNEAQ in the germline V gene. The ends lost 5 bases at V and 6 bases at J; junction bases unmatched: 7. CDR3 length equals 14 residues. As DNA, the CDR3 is TGTGCCAGCAGCGGCATGGGACAGACCAATGAGCAGTTCTTC. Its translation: CASSGMGQTNEQFF.

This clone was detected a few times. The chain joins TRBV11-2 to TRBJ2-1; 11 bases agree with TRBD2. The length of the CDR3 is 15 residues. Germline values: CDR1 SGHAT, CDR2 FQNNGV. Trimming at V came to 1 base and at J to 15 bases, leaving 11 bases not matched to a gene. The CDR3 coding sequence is TGTGCCAGCAGCTTAGGCCCTACTAGCGGGAGTCCCCGGTTCTTC. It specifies CASSLGPTSGSPRFF.

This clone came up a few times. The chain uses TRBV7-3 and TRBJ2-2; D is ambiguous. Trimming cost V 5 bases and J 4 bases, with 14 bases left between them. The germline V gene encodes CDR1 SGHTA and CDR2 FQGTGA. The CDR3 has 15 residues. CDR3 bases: TGTGCCAGCAGCCCTTCAAATGGAGCCACCGGGGAGCTGTTTTTT. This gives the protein CASSPSNGATGELFF.

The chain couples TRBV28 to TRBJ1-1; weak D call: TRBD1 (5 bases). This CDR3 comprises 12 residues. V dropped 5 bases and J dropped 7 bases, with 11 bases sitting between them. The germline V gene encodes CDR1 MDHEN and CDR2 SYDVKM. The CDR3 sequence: CASSPRTLEAFF. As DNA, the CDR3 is TGTGCCAGCAGTCCCCGGACACTTGAAGCTTTCTTT.

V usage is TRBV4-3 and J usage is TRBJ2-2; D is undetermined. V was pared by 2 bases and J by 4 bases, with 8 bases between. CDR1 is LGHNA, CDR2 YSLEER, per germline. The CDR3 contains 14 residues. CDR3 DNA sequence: TGCGCCAGCAGCCAAAGGCCGGGCACCGGGGAGCTGTTTTTT. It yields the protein CASSQRPGTGELFF.

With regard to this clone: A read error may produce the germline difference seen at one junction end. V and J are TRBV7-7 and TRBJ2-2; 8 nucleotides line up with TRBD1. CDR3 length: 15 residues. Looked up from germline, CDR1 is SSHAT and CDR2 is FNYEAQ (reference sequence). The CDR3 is CASSLATGVAGELFF. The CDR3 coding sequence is TGTGCTAGCAGCTTGGCGACAGGGGTGGCCGGGGAGCTGTTTTTT.

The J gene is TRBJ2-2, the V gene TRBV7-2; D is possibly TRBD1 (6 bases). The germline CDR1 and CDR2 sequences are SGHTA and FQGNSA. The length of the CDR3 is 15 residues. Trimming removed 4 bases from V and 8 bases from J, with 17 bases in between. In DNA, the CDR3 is TGTGCCAGCAGCTCGGTGATACAGGGTATGGGGGAGCTGTTTTTT. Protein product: CASSSVIQGMGELFF.

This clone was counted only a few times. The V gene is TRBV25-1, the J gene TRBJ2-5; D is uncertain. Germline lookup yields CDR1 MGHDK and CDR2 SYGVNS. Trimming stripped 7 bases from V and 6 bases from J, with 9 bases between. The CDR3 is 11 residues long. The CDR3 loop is CASTPGKTQYF. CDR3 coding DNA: TGTGCCAGCACCCCCGGAAAGACCCAGTACTTC.

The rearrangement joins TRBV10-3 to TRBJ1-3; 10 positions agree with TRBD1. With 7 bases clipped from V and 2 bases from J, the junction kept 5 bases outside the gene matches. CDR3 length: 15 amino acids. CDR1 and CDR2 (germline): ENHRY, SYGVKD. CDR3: CAITGQGGPGNTIYF. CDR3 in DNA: TGTGCCATCACCGGACAGGGGGGACCTGGAAACACCATATATTTT.

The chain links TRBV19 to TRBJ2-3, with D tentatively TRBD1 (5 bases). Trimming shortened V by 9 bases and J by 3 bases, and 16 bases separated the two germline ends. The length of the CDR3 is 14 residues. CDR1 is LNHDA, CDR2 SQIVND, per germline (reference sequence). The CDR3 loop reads CASPPLGLTDTQYF. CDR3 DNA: TGTGCCAGCCCTCCCCTGGGGCTTACAGATACGCAGTATTTT.

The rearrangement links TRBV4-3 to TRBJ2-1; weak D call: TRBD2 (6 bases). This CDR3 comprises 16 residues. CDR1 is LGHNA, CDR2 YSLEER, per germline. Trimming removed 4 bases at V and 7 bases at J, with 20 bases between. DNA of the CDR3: TGCGCCAGCAGCCTGGGTTTGGCAGGGAGGTTTAATGAGCAGTTCTTC. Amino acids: CASSLGLAGRFNEQFF.

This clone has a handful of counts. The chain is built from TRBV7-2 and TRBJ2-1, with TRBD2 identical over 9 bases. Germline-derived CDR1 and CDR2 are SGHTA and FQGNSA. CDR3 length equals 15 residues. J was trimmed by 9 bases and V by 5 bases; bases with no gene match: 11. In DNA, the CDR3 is TGTGCCAGCAGCGTAACTGTAGCGGGAGTGGCTGAGCAGTTCTTC. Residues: CASSVTVAGVAEQFF.

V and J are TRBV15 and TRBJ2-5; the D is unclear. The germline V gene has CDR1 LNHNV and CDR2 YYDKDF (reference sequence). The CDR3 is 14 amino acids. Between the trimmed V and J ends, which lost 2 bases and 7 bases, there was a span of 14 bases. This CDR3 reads CATSRTPNGGTQYF. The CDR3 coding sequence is TGTGCCACCAGCAGAACTCCAAACGGCGGGACCCAGTACTTC. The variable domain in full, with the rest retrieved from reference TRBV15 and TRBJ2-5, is DAMVIQNPRYQVTQFGKPVTLSCSQTLNHNVMYWYQQKSSQAPKLLFHYYDKDFNNEADTPDNFQSRRPNTSFCFLDIRSPGLGDTAMYLCATSRTPNGGTQYFGPGTRLLVL.

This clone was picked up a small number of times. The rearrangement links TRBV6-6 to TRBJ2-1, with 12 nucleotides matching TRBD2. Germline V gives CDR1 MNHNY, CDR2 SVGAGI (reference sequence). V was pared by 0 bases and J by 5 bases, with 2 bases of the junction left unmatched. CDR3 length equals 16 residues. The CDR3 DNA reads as TGTGCCAGCAGTTACTCACTAGCGGGAGGAAACAATGAGCAGTTCTTC. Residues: CASSYSLAGGNNEQFF.

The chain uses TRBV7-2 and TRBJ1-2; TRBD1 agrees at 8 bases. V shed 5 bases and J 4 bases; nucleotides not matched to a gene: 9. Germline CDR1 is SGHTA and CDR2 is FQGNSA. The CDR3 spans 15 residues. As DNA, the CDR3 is TGTGCCAGCAGCCCAAGACAGGGGAGAGCCTATGGCTACACCTTC. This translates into CASSPRQGRAYGYTF. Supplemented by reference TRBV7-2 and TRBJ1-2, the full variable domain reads GAGVSQSPSNKVTEKGKDVELRCDPISGHTALYWYRQSLGQGLEFLIYFQGNSAPDKSGLPSDRFSAERTGGSVSTLTIQRTQQEDSAVYLCASSPRQGRAYGYTFGSGTRLTVV.

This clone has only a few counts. CDR3 in DNA: TGTGCCAGCAGCGTAGCTACGGGGGGAAGGGAGACCGGGGAGCTGTTTTTT. Translating it yields CASSVATGGRETGELFF. V and J are TRBV9 and TRBJ2-2; TRBD2 agrees at 7 bases. From germline, CDR1 is SGDLS and CDR2 YYNGEE. V trimming: 0 bases; J trimming: 5 bases; junction bases outside the gene matches: 10. There are 17 residues in the CDR3. The full variable domain, in which reference TRBV9 and TRBJ2-2 provide the parts outside the CDR3, is DSGVTQTPKHLITATGQRVTLRCSPRSGDLSVYWYQQSLDQGLQFLIQYYNGEERAKGNILERFSAQQFPDLHSELNLSSLELGDSALYFCASSVATGGRETGELFFGEGSRLTVL.

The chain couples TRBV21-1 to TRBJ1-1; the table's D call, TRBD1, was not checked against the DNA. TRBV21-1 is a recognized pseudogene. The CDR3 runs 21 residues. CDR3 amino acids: CASSKLSAYHRVHTRNTEAFF. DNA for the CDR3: TGTGCCAGCAGCAAATTAAGTGCGTATCACAGGGTCCATACCAGGAACACTGAAGCTTTCTTT.

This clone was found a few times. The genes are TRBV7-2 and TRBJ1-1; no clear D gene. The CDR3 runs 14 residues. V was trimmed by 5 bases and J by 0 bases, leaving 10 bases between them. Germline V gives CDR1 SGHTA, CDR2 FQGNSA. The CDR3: CASSPSRLNTEAFF. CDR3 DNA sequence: TGTGCCAGCAGCCCCAGCCGGCTGAACACTGAAGCTTTCTTT.

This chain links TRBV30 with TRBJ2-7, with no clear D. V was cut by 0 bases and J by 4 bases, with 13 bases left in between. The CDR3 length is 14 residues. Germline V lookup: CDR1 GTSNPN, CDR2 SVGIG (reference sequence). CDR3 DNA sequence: TGTGCCTGGAGTGTAGAGCAGGCGCATTACGAGCAGTACTTC. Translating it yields CAWSVEQAHYEQYF. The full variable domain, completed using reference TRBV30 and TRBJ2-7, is SQTIHQWPATLVQPVGSPLSLECTVEGTSNPNLYWYRQAAGRGLQLLFYSVGIGQISSEVPQNLSASRPQDRQFILSSKKLLLSDSGFYLCAWSVEQAHYEQYFGPGTRLTVT.

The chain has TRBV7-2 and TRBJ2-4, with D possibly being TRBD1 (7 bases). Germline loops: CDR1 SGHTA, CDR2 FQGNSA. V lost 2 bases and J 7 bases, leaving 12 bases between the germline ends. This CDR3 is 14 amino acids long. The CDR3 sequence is CASSLNPGGNIQYF. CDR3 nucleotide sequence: TGTGCCAGCAGCTTAAACCCAGGGGGGAACATTCAGTACTTC.

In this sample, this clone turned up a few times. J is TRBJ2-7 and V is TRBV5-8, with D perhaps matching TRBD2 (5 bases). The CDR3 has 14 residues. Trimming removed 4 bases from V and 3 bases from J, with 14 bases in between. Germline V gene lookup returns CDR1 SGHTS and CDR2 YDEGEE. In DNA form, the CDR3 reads TGTGCCAGCAGCCCAATTCGGGGTCTCTACGAGCAGTACTTC. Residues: CASSPIRGLYEQYF.

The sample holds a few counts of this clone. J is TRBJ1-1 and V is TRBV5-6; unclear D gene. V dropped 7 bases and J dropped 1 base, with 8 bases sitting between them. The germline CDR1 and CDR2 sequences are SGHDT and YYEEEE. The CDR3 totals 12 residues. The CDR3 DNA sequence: TGTGCCAGCGGGCGACCGAACACTGAAGCTTTCTTT. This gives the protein CASGRPNTEAFF.

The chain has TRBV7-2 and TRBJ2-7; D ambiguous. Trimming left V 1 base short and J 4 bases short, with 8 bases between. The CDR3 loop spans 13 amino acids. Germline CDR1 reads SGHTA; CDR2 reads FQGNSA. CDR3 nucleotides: TGTGCCAGCAGCTTAGGTGTCAGTTACGAGCAGTACGTC. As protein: CASSLGVSYEQYV.

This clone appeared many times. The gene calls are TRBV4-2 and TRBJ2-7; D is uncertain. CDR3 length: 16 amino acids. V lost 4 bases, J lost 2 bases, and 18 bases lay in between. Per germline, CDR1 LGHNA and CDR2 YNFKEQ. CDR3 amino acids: CASSPESSVRAYEQYF. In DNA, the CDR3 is TGTGCCAGCAGCCCCGAATCAAGCGTTCGCGCCTACGAGCAGTACTTC.

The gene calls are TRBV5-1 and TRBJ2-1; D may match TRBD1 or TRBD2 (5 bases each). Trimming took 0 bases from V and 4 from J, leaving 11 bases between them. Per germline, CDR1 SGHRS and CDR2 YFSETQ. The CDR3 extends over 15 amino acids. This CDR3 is CASSLAGTDYNEQFF. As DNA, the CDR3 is TGCGCCAGCAGCTTGGCCGGGACGGATTACAATGAGCAGTTCTTC.

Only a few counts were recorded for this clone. CDR3 sequence: CASSFDRGNHEQYF. CDR3 nucleotides: TGCGCCAGCAGCTTCGACAGGGGGAACCACGAGCAGTACTTC. This chain links TRBV5-1 with TRBJ2-7; 9 bases line up with TRBD1. Looked up from germline, CDR1 is SGHRS and CDR2 is YFSETQ. V dropped 2 bases and J dropped 5; count of bases not matched to a gene: 5. CDR3 size: 14 residues.

The CDR3: CASSLGDRSTGELFF. The CDR3 coding sequence is TGTGCCAGCAGCTTAGGGGACAGATCGACCGGGGAGCTGTTTTTT. The chain links TRBV7-2 to TRBJ2-2; 7 bases are shared with TRBD1. V shed 1 base, J shed 5 bases, and the junction held 4 bases outside the gene matches. The CDR3 extends over 15 amino acids. The germline V gene encodes CDR1 SGHTA and CDR2 FQGNSA. The whole variable domain, remainder taken from reference TRBV7-2 and TRBJ2-2, is GAGVSQSPSNKVTEKGKDVELRCDPISGHTALYWYRQSLGQGLEFLIYFQGNSAPDKSGLPSDRFSAERTGGSVSTLTIQRTQQEDSAVYLCASSLGDRSTGELFFGEGSRLTVL.